Sequencing of this T cell receptor (beta chain) was carried out in a study of OX40 agonist ivuxolimab in advanced cancers. Points from the study as a whole: Blood T cells, both CD4+ and CD8+, expanded clonally by week 6 at 0.1 to 3.0 mg/kg.

This clone was detected many times. Antigen unknown. The method was immunoSEQ multiplex PCR; TCRdb's version includes in-frame clones alone and lacks a portion of them. The profile shows roughly 93,000 clones, about four fifths of them singletons. The CDR3 is 15 amino acids. Per germline, CDR1 MNHNS and CDR2 SASEGT. The junction had 14 bases not matched to a gene; V was cut back by 6 bases and J by 6 bases. This clonotype was sampled from an adult with an advanced solid tumor such as melanoma, head and neck, liver or kidney cancer. The input for sequencing was CD4+ or CD8+ T cells sorted from blood, taken in a trial of the OX40 agonist ivuxolimab. This chain joins TRBV6-1 and TRBJ2-7; 7 bases are shared with TRBD2. CDR3 sequence: CASSAKGGVQGEQYF. The CDR3 DNA sequence: TGTGCCAGCAGCGCAAAGGGAGGGGTTCAGGGCGAGCAGTACTTC.